This TCR beta chain was documented in a study of cytomegalovirus exposure and HLA in healthy donors. The CDR3 has 15 amino acids. Between the trimmed V and J ends, which lost 2 bases and 2 bases, there was a span of 10 bases. Germline CDR1 MDHEN, CDR2 SYDVKM. 60 Vbeta and 13 Jbeta primers were used in PCR. TCRdb's copy holds only in-frame clones and misses some; the assay was immunoSEQ multiplex PCR. The sample contains fewer than 250,000 clones, about 77% of which appear only once. The sample holds a few counts of this clone. The rearrangement uses TRBV28 and TRBJ2-1; tentatively, D is TRBD1 (5 bases). Sequencing was carried out using PBMCs. This sequence originates from a man aged 25-45 years in good health and CMV-seropositive. DNA for the CDR3: TGTGCCAGCAGTTTAACGGCAGGGCCCTACAATGAGCAGTTCTTC. This translates into CASSLTAGPYNEQFF.